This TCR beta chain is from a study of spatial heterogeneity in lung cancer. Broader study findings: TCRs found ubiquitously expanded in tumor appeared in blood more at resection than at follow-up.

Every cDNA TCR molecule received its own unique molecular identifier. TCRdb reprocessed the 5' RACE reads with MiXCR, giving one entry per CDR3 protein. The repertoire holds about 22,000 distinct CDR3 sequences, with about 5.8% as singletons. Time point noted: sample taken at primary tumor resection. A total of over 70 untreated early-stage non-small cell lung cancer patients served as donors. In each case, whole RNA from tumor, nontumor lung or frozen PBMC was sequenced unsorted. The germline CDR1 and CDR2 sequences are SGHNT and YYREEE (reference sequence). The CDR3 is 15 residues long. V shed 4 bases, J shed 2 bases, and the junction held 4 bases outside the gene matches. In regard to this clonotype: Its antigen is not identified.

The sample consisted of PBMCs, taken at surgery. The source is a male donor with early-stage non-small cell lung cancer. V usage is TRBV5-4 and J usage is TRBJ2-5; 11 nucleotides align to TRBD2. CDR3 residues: CASSKGLAAQETQYF. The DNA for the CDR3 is TGTGCCAGCAGCAAGGGACTAGCGGCACAAGAGACCCAGTACTTC.